Listed below are T cell receptor beta chains from one sample, sequenced in a study of T cell changes during pregnancy in multiple sclerosis. TCRdb keeps only in-frame clones here, not all; method: immunoSEQ multiplex PCR. The profile shows more than 35,000 clones, 88% of them singletons. The material sequenced was CD8+ T cells from peripheral blood mononuclear cells, taken after pregnancy. All receptors come from a female donor in good health, enrolled as a control in a pregnancy study. CDR3s include the opening cysteine and the closing phenylalanine or tryptophan. A D gene is named only where the DNA matches it firmly. Clone size is given for some rows only: seen once, a few or many times, or a class if the clone is expanded.

cdr3_length,j_call,clone_size,d_call,v_call,cdr3_aa,cdr3_nt
12,TRBJ2-1,NA,NA,TRBV5-1,CASSSVGGEQFF,TGCGCCAGCAGTTCCGTCGGCGGTGAGCAGTTCTTC
16,TRBJ1-2,NA,TRBD1,TRBV4-3,CASSQDRTGGAYGYTF,TGCGCCAGCAGCCAAGATCGGACAGGGGGCGCGTATGGCTACACCTTC
20,TRBJ2-7,NA,NA,TRBV7-8,CASSLRAGPRQGKTTYEQYF,TGTGCCAGCAGCTTACGAGCAGGGCCGAGGCAGGGCAAAACCACCTACGAGCAGTACTTC
15,TRBJ1-2,NA,TRBD1,TRBV27,CASSLSIDRGYGYTF,TGTGCCAGCAGTTTATCGATCGACAGGGGCTATGGCTACACCTTC
16,TRBJ1-2,NA,NA,TRBV4-3,CASSQGGGPDPYGYTF,TGCGCCAGCAGCCAGGGGGGGGGCCCAGACCCCTATGGCTACACCTTC
14,TRBJ2-2,NA,NA,TRBV7-9,CASSPPEGAGELFF,TGTGCCAGCAGCCCACCCGAGGGAGCCGGGGAGCTGTTTTTT
15,TRBJ1-4,NA,TRBD1,TRBV4-3,CASSRLTGLNEKLFF,TGCGCCAGCAGCCGCCTGACAGGGCTTAATGAAAAACTGTTTTTT
15,TRBJ1-2,NA,TRBD1,TRBV6-6,CASSPGQGIFSGYTF,TGTGCCAGCAGCCCAGGACAGGGAATTTTCTCTGGCTACACCTTC
13,TRBJ1-2,few,NA,TRBV27,CASRQQGDYGYTF,TGTGCCAGCAGACAACAGGGAGACTATGGCTACACCTTC
13,TRBJ1-5,NA,NA,TRBV2,CASSTGFNQPQHF,TGTGCCAGCAGTACAGGGTTCAATCAGCCCCAGCATTTT
15,TRBJ2-2,NA,NA,TRBV5-1,CASSPSELNTGELFF,TGCGCCAGCAGCCCCTCCGAACTTAACACCGGGGAGCTGTTTTTT
10,TRBJ1-2,NA,NA,TRBV29-1,CSVEETAGTF,TGCAGCGTTGAAGAAACAGCCGGAACCTTC
16,TRBJ2-1,NA,NA,TRBV5-1,CASSLGFLSSYNEQFF,TGCGCCAGCAGCTTGGGATTTCTGAGCTCCTACAATGAGCAGTTCTTC
15,TRBJ1-5,NA,NA,TRBV28,CASSLIRVRGQPQHF,TGTGCCAGCAGTTTGATCAGGGTCCGTGGTCAGCCCCAGCATTTT